Below, 21 T cell receptor beta chains from the same sample are listed, as sequenced in a study of OX40 agonist ivuxolimab in advanced cancers. TCRdb keeps only in-frame clones here, not all; method: immunoSEQ multiplex PCR. The sample comprises 30,000 to 45,000 clones, more than 85% of which are singletons, and around a fifth rests with the top ten. The sequences come from CD4+ or CD8+ T cells sorted from blood, collected in a trial of the OX40 agonist ivuxolimab. The receptors were gathered from an adult with an advanced solid tumor such as melanoma, head and neck, liver or kidney cancer.

This chain joins TRBV6-5 and TRBJ2-2; perhaps TRBD2 as D (5 bases). CDR1 and CDR2 (germline): MNHEY, SVGAGI. V lost 0 bases to trimming and J lost 4 bases, with 9 bases between them. The CDR3 is 15 amino acids. The CDR3 loop is CASSYSGSGTGELFF. The CDR3 DNA sequence: TGTGCCAGCAGTTACTCGGGGAGCGGCACCGGGGAGCTGTTTTTT.

The chain recombines TRBV27 with TRBJ1-5; 7 bases match TRBD1. The V gene's germline CDR1 is MNHEY and CDR2 SMNVEV (reference sequence). The trim removed 4 bases at V and 4 bases at J, leaving 7 bases unmatched. The CDR3 length is 15 residues. CDR3 in DNA: TGTGCCAGCAGTTCCGGGACAGTGGGTAATCAGCCCCAGCATTTT. Translation: CASSSGTVGNQPQHF.

This chain uses TRBV5-4 with TRBJ2-7, with D perhaps TRBD2 (5 bases). This CDR3 region has 17 residues. Germline V gives CDR1 SGHNT, CDR2 YYREEE (reference sequence). Trimming shortened V by 4 bases and J by 5 bases, and 25 bases separated the two germline ends. The CDR3 sequence is CASSPIPDYPNLHEQYF. In DNA form, the CDR3 reads TGTGCCAGCAGCCCAATACCCGACTACCCTAACCTTCACGAGCAGTACTTC.

With regard to this clone: One junction end disagrees with the germline gene, perhaps due to a read error. The chain couples TRBV6-5 to TRBJ1-2; the D is unclear. The germline V gene has CDR1 MNHEY and CDR2 SVGAGI. This CDR3 has 10 residues. The CDR3 nucleotides are TGTGCCAGCTTAAGGCGGAGCTCGCCCTTC. Amino acid sequence: CASLRRSSPF.

This rearrangement joins TRBV10-3 to TRBJ2-4; 10 positions agree with TRBD2. J lost 0 bases, V lost 3 bases, and 5 bases had no gene match. Germline-derived CDR1 and CDR2 are ENHRY and SYGVKD. CDR3 length: 17 amino acids. CDR3 protein: CAISEPLAGLAKNIQYF. The CDR3 DNA sequence: TGTGCCATCAGTGAACCACTAGCGGGGCTAGCCAAAAACATTCAGTACTTC.

This clone was counted a single time. The chain links TRBV4-1 to TRBJ2-7; 10 nucleotides align to TRBD2. The J segment lost 7 bases and the V segment lost 0 bases, leaving 15 bases of the junction unmatched. The CDR3 sequence is 18 residues long. Germline-derived CDR1 and CDR2 are MGHRA and YSYEKL. CDR3 bases: TGCGCCAGCAGCCAAGAATGGATAGCGGGGGGTAAATCGGGTGAGCAGTACTTC. Its translation is CASSQEWIAGGKSGEQYF.

J is TRBJ1-5 and V is TRBV19, with a weak D call TRBD1 (5 bases). The CDR3 runs 13 residues. V gave up 7 bases and J gave up 3 bases, with 10 bases separating them. The germline CDR1 and CDR2 sequences are LNHDA and SQIVND (reference sequence). The CDR3 bases are TGTGCCAGTAATAGGGGCCTCAATCAGCCCCAGCATTTT. This encodes CASNRGLNQPQHF.

This clone has just one count. The gene calls are TRBV5-4 and TRBJ1-2; TRBD1 agrees at 12 bases. Germline lookup yields CDR1 SGHNT and CDR2 YYREEE (reference sequence). CDR3 length equals 16 residues. Losses at the gene ends were 7 bases for V and 4 bases for J; bases not matched to a gene: 11. CDR3 in DNA: TGTGCCAGCGCAGACAGGGACAGGGGGCATGGCTATGGCTACACCTTC. The encoded protein is CASADRDRGHGYGYTF. Full variable domain (rest looked up from reference TRBV5-4 and TRBJ1-2): ETGVTQSPTHLIKTRGQQVTLRCSSQSGHNTVSWYQQALGQGPQFIFQYYREEENGRGNFPPRFSGLQFPNYSSELNVNALELDDSALYLCASADRDRGHGYGYTFGSGTRLTVV.

The J gene is TRBJ1-2, the V gene TRBV7-9; maybe TRBD1 (5 bases). Trimming removed 5 bases at V and 7 bases at J, with 14 bases between. Germline CDR1 SEHNR, CDR2 FQNEAQ (reference sequence). This CDR3 contains 13 residues. The CDR3 reads CASSTGTKFGYTF. CDR3 bases: TGTGCCAGCAGCACCGGGACTAAATTTGGCTACACCTTC.

J is TRBJ1-1 and V is TRBV5-1; D is undetermined. Trimming took 0 bases from V and 0 from J, leaving 9 bases between them. The CDR3 covers 15 residues. Germline V lookup: CDR1 SGHRS, CDR2 YFSETQ. DNA of the CDR3: TGCGCCAGCAGCTTGGGGCAAGGGATGAACACTGAAGCTTTCTTT. The encoded protein is CASSLGQGMNTEAFF.

The CDR3 region is CASTSRELSTDTQYF. Here the CDR3 DNA reads TGTGCCAGCACCTCGCGCGAGCTAAGTACAGATACGCAGTATTTT. This rearrangement joins TRBV5-4 to TRBJ2-3; D not certain. In germline, CDR1 is SGHNT, CDR2 YYREEE (reference sequence). V was clipped by 6 bases and J by 3 bases, with 17 bases between them. CDR3 length: 15 residues.

V gene TRBV7-6 combines with J gene TRBJ1-1; possibly TRBD1 for D (6 bases). The V gene's germline CDR1 is SGHVS and CDR2 FNYEAQ. This CDR3 has 16 residues. Trimming stripped 5 bases from V and 3 bases from J, with 19 bases between. The CDR3 sequence: CASSQKSGGPYTEAFF. The CDR3 DNA is TGTGCCAGCAGCCAAAAATCCGGGGGCCCCTACACTGAAGCTTTCTTT.

V and J are TRBV5-4 and TRBJ2-1; D is possibly TRBD1 or TRBD2 (6 bases each). V lost 7 bases and J 0 bases, leaving 11 bases between the germline ends. The germline V gene has CDR1 SGHNT and CDR2 YYREEE (reference sequence). CDR3 size: 14 residues. The chain's CDR3 is CASLADSSYNEQFF. DNA for the CDR3: TGTGCCAGCTTAGCGGACAGCTCCTACAATGAGCAGTTCTTC.

The chain combines TRBV10-3 with TRBJ1-1, with 10 positions matching TRBD1. The CDR3 consists of 14 residues. The V segment lost 2 bases and the J segment 7 bases; nucleotides outside the gene matches: 4. The germline gives CDR1 ENHRY, CDR2 SYGVKD. DNA of the CDR3: TGTGCCATCAGTGAGAGGACAGGGGGGGTTGAAGCTTTCTTT. Amino acid sequence: CAISERTGGVEAFF.

This clone was recorded once. The chain links TRBV19 to TRBJ1-1; D not certain. The ends were cut back, 1 base at V and 3 bases at J, with 6 bases in the middle. CDR1 is LNHDA and CDR2 is SQIVND in the germline V gene (reference sequence). The CDR3 length is 13 residues. DNA for the CDR3: TGTGCCAGTAGTATAGCTCGCCACACTGAAGCTTTCTTT. It yields the protein CASSIARHTEAFF.

CDR3 sequence reads: CASSIDLEGETQYF. CDR3 bases: TGTGCCAGTAGTATAGATCTCGAGGGAGAGACCCAGTACTTC. The chain is built from TRBV19 and TRBJ2-5; TRBD2 is a possible D gene (5 bases). The V gene's germline CDR1 is LNHDA and CDR2 SQIVND (reference sequence). Trimming left V 0 bases short and J 4 bases short, with 9 bases between. This CDR3 is 14 amino acids long.

The rearrangement uses TRBV12-5 and TRBJ2-7; TRBD2 is a possible D gene (6 bases). V was clipped by 2 bases and J by 2 bases, with 16 bases between them. Germline assignment: CDR1 LGHNT and CDR2 FRNRAP. CDR3 length: 16 amino acids. CDR3 nucleotides: TGTGCTAGTGGTTTGTTCACCGGGACGGGGGCCTACGAGCAGTACTTC. Encoded protein: CASGLFTGTGAYEQYF. Based on the CDR3 plus reference TRBV12-5 and TRBJ2-7, the full variable domain is DARVTQTPRHKVTEMGQEVTMRCQPILGHNTVFWYRQTMMQGLELLAYFRNRAPLDDSGMPKDRFSAEMPDATLATLKIQPSEPRDSAVYFCASGLFTGTGAYEQYFGPGTRLTVT.

The chain joins TRBV9 to TRBJ2-1; D might be TRBD2 (5 bases). Trimming shortened V by 1 base and J by 10 bases, and 9 bases separated the two germline ends. The germline CDR1 and CDR2 sequences are SGDLS and YYNGEE. The CDR3 runs to 12 residues. The CDR3 DNA sequence: TGTGCCAGCAGCGTAACGGAGGAGGAGCAGTTCTTC. Its translation is CASSVTEEEQFF.

The chain has TRBV19 and TRBJ2-1; D unresolved. The V gene lost 2 bases and the J gene lost 7 bases, with 9 bases spanning the gap. The V gene's germline CDR1 is LNHDA and CDR2 SQIVND (reference sequence). The CDR3 is made up of 13 amino acids. The CDR3 reads CASSIYHGNEQFF. DNA for the CDR3: TGTGCCAGTAGTATATACCACGGGAATGAGCAGTTCTTC.

The CDR3 DNA follows: TGTGCTAGTGGTAGACAGGGACTTGGCTACACCTTC. The encoded protein is CASGRQGLGYTF. V gene TRBV12-5 combines with J gene TRBJ1-2, with 7 bases fitting TRBD1. This CDR3 region has 12 residues. Germline lookup yields CDR1 LGHNT and CDR2 FRNRAP. Trimming cost V 5 bases and J 7 bases; bases outside gene matches: 4.

V usage is TRBV18 and J usage is TRBJ1-2; 7 bases match TRBD1. The CDR3 has 15 residues. Looked up from germline, CDR1 is KGHSH and CDR2 is LQKENI. J was trimmed by 1 base and V by 4 bases; bases with no gene match: 6. The CDR3 here is CASSLRDRDNYGYTF. CDR3 sequence (DNA): TGTGCCAGCTCACTTCGAGACAGGGATAACTATGGCTACACCTTC.